This entry lists 28 T cell receptor beta chains sequenced from one sample in a study of blood T cell repertoires in COVID-19. The assay was immunoSEQ multiplex PCR, and TCRdb's table has in-frame clones only and misses some. The data show 50,000 to 75,000 clones, approximately 80% seen once. Specimen: peripheral blood. Receptors were obtained from a woman aged 80 or over with acute or convalescent COVID-19.

The chain has TRBV6-6 and TRBJ2-7, with 10 bases that match TRBD2. The CDR3 covers 21 residues. Germline values: CDR1 MNHNY, CDR2 SVGAGI (reference sequence). V was clipped by 6 bases and J by 5 bases; unmatched bases: 28. This chain's CDR3 is CASSHPRVLAGAHPPVDEQYF. The CDR3 region has the DNA TGTGCCAGCAGCCACCCCCGCGTCCTAGCGGGAGCCCATCCCCCCGTGGACGAGCAGTACTTC.

This chain connects TRBV28 to TRBJ1-2; 7 nucleotides match TRBD1. The germline V gene encodes CDR1 MDHEN and CDR2 SYDVKM. There are 16 residues in the CDR3. With V trimmed by 5 bases and J by 3 bases, 12 bases remained unmatched. The CDR3 DNA reads TGTGCCAGCAGTCACGGGGCAGGGGGTACCCACTATGGCTACACCTTC. This encodes CASSHGAGGTHYGYTF.

The chain couples TRBV7-3 to TRBJ2-4, with D perhaps being TRBD1 or TRBD2 (10 bases each). Trimming stripped 5 bases from V and 2 bases from J, with 28 bases between. Per the germline V gene, CDR1 is SGHTA and CDR2 is FQGTGA. This CDR3 region has 20 residues. CDR3 residues: CASSKTGGGLAELSKNIQYF. As DNA, the CDR3 is TGTGCCAGCAGCAAGACAGGGGGCGGACTAGCGGAGCTATCCAAAAACATTCAGTACTTC.

The V call is TRBV7-9, the J call TRBJ2-3; 9 nucleotides align to TRBD2. J gave up 0 bases and V 5 bases, and 6 bases lay outside the gene matches. Germline CDR1 is SEHNR and CDR2 is FQNEAQ (reference sequence). The CDR3 has 16 residues. The DNA of the CDR3 is TGTGCCAGCAGCGCGGTAGCGGGAGCTAGCACAGATACGCAGTATTTT. It translates to CASSAVAGASTDTQYF.

A note on this clone: Other DNA sequences in this sample translate to the same CDR3. This rearrangement joins TRBV27 to TRBJ1-1; D is unresolved. The CDR3 runs to 12 residues. The V end lost 3 bases, the J end lost 5 bases, and 7 bases lay between the germline ends. CDR1 is MNHEY, CDR2 SMNVEV, per germline (reference sequence). As DNA, the CDR3 is TGTGCCAGCAGTTTCCGAGGGACTGAAGCTTTCTTT. As protein: CASSFRGTEAFF.

Note on this clone: The same CDR3 is also encoded by other DNA sequences in this sample. This rearrangement joins TRBV27 to TRBJ1-1; TRBD1 aligns across 7 bases. The germline gives CDR1 MNHEY, CDR2 SMNVEV (reference sequence). The CDR3 has 15 amino acids. Trimming removed 6 bases from V and 1 base from J; junction bases left unmatched: 8. DNA for the CDR3: TGTGCCAGCAGCTCAGGAGGGACAGAGAACACTGAAGCTTTCTTT. Protein sequence: CASSSGGTENTEAFF.

The chain recombines TRBV5-1 with TRBJ1-3; D possibly corresponds to TRBD1 (5 bases). CDR3 size: 15 residues. Trimming left V 2 bases short and J 0 bases short, with 9 bases between. Per the germline V gene, CDR1 is SGHRS and CDR2 is YFSETQ. The CDR3 DNA follows: TGCGCCAGCAGCTTCCAGGGATTCTCTGGAAACACCATATATTTT. Translated, it gives CASSFQGFSGNTIYF.

This clone was picked up a small number of times. The V gene is TRBV2, the J gene TRBJ1-4; D not resolved. Germline lookup yields CDR1 SNHLY and CDR2 FYNNEI. The CDR3 spans 12 residues. The V end lost 5 bases, the J end lost 7 bases, and 8 bases lay between the germline ends. CDR3 protein: CASSLTSEKLFF. The CDR3 DNA follows: TGTGCCAGCAGTTTGACTTCTGAAAAACTGTTTTTT.

This clone appeared a single time. V and J are TRBV12-5 and TRBJ2-2, with 7 bases identical to TRBD2. CDR3 length: 16 amino acids. The junction had 7 bases not matched to a gene; V was cut back by 1 base and J by 5 bases. Germline CDR1 and CDR2: LGHNT and FRNRAP. This chain's CDR3 is CASGLDVAGQTGELFF. The CDR3 nucleotides read TGTGCTAGTGGTTTGGACGTAGCGGGCCAAACCGGGGAGCTGTTTTTT.

This clone was recorded only once. The chain is built from TRBV5-8 and TRBJ1-6, with a weak D call TRBD1 (6 bases). Looked up from germline, CDR1 is SGHTS and CDR2 is YDEGEE. This CDR3 comprises 16 residues. V lost 3 bases and J lost 9, with 19 bases in between. The DNA for the CDR3 is TGTGCCAGCAGCTCAGGGGTAGGAGCCACTATTTCACCCCTCCACTTT. As protein: CASSSGVGATISPLHF.

This clone came up a few times. The chain employs TRBV7-9 and TRBJ2-5; D gene uncertain. The CDR3 is made up of 14 amino acids. Trimming shortened V by 5 bases and J by 5 bases, and 15 bases separated the two germline ends. Germline loops: CDR1 SEHNR, CDR2 FQNEAQ (reference sequence). The CDR3 loop reads CASSNDMIRETQYF. Written as DNA, the CDR3 is TGTGCCAGCAGCAACGACATGATAAGGGAGACCCAGTACTTC. The whole variable domain, remainder taken from reference TRBV7-9 and TRBJ2-5, is DTGVSQNPRHKITKRGQNVTFRCDPISEHNRLYWYRQTLGQGPEFLTYFQNEAQLEKSRLLSDRFSAERPKGSFSTLEIQRTEQGDSAMYLCASSNDMIRETQYFGPGTRLLVL.

This clone was seen once. This chain uses TRBV13 with TRBJ2-7; 7 bases match TRBD2. This CDR3 is 17 amino acids long. Germline loops: CDR1 PRHDT, CDR2 FYEKMQ (reference sequence). V shed 6 bases and J 2 bases; nucleotides not matched to a gene: 16. The CDR3 sequence is CASSAGRVGREPYEQYF. The CDR3 DNA follows: TGTGCCAGCAGTGCAGGCCGGGTCGGGCGGGAGCCCTACGAGCAGTACTTC. Using reference TRBV13 and TRBJ2-7 for the parts outside the CDR3, the full variable domain is AAGVIQSPRHLIKEKRETATLKCYPIPRHDTVYWYQQGPGQDPQFLISFYEKMQSDKGSIPDRFSAQQFSDYHSELNMSSLELGDSALYFCASSAGRVGREPYEQYFGPGTRLTVT.

This clone was picked up one time. This chain uses TRBV4-1 with TRBJ1-1, with a tentative D call TRBD1 (5 bases). This CDR3 is 19 amino acids long. V lost 4 bases and J lost 4, with 28 bases in between. Germline V gene sequence: CDR1 MGHRA, CDR2 YSYEKL. CDR3 sequence: CASSPRLIPGGWLVTEAFF. DNA of the CDR3: TGCGCCAGCAGCCCAAGACTTATCCCCGGGGGATGGTTGGTCACTGAAGCTTTCTTT.

The chain links TRBV6-1 to TRBJ1-1; D possibly corresponds to TRBD1 (6 bases). The CDR3 extends over 14 amino acids. Trimming pared 2 bases from V and 0 bases from J, leaving 7 bases between. CDR1 is MNHNS and CDR2 is SASEGT in the germline V gene. DNA for the CDR3: TGTGCCAGCAGTGAACAGGGGCTGAACACTGAAGCTTTCTTT. This translates into CASSEQGLNTEAFF.

The chain employs TRBV4-3 and TRBJ1-2; 9 nucleotides align to TRBD1. CDR1 and CDR2 (germline): LGHNA, YSLEER. V lost 0 bases and J lost 3; bases outside the gene matches: 8. The CDR3 is 17 amino acids. CDR3 sequence (DNA): TGCGCCAGCAGCCAAGAGGAGACAGGGGGTGTCGACTATGGCTACACCTTC. Residues: CASSQEETGGVDYGYTF.

The chain has TRBV19 and TRBJ1-1; D is possibly TRBD1 (6 bases). Germline lookup yields CDR1 LNHDA and CDR2 SQIVND (reference sequence). V lost 6 bases to trimming and J lost 1 base, with 9 bases between them. CDR3 length: 13 residues. The CDR3 region is CASSPTGNTEAFF. Here the CDR3 DNA reads TGTGCCAGTAGCCCGACAGGGAACACTGAAGCTTTCTTT. The full variable domain, in which reference TRBV19 and TRBJ1-1 provide the parts outside the CDR3, is DGGITQSPKYLFRKEGQNVTLSCEQNLNHDAMYWYRQDPGQGLRLIYYSQIVNDFQKGDIAEGYSVSREKKESFPLTVTSAQKNPTAFYLCASSPTGNTEAFFGQGTRLTVV.

This chain connects TRBV3-1 (or the pseudogene TRBV3-2) to TRBJ1-3; no clear D. The germline gives CDR1 LGHDT, CDR2 YNNKEL (reference sequence). V was clipped by 4 bases and J by 0 bases, with 13 bases between them. The CDR3 runs to 16 residues. CDR3 protein: CASSPGTLISGNTIYF. CDR3 DNA: TGTGCCAGCAGCCCAGGTACACTCATCTCTGGAAACACCATATATTTT.

V and J are TRBV14 and TRBJ2-5, with TRBD1 identical over 7 bases. There are 16 residues in the CDR3. CDR1 and CDR2 from the germline V gene are SGHDN and FVKESK. Trimming removed 3 bases from V and 5 bases from J; junction bases left unmatched: 12. The CDR3 spells CASSHHGTAIGETQYF. The CDR3 DNA is TGTGCCAGCAGCCACCACGGGACAGCTATCGGGGAGACCCAGTACTTC.

V gene TRBV30 combines with J gene TRBJ2-3; TRBD1 is a possible D gene (5 bases). Between the trimmed V and J ends, which lost 2 bases and 6 bases, there was a span of 12 bases. The CDR3 totals 13 residues. From germline, CDR1 is GTSNPN and CDR2 SVGIG (reference sequence). As DNA, the CDR3 is TGTGCCTGGAGTCCTAGGGGATGGGATACGCAGTATTTT. Its protein product is CAWSPRGWDTQYF.

The genes are TRBV30 and TRBJ1-5, with a possible D match to TRBD1 (5 bases). The V gene lost 2 bases and the J gene lost 7 bases, with 9 bases spanning the gap. The CDR3 has 12 residues. Germline V gene lookup returns CDR1 GTSNPN and CDR2 SVGIG (reference sequence). As DNA, the CDR3 is TGTGCCTGGAGTTGGGGGGACCAGCCCCAGCATTTT. Its protein product is CAWSWGDQPQHF. The full variable domain, its missing parts supplied by reference TRBV30 and TRBJ1-5, is SQTIHQWPATLVQPVGSPLSLECTVEGTSNPNLYWYRQAAGRGLQLLFYSVGIGQISSEVPQNLSASRPQDRQFILSSKKLLLSDSGFYLCAWSWGDQPQHFGDGTRLSIL.

V and J are TRBV28 and TRBJ1-5, with 9 bases lining up with TRBD1. CDR1 is MDHEN, CDR2 SYDVKM, per germline. The CDR3 consists of 15 residues. Unmatched junction bases numbered 3, after V lost 2 bases and J lost 4 bases. In nucleotides, the CDR3 is TGTGCCAGCAGTTTACCACAGGGGGCTAATCAGCCCCAGCATTTT. Residues: CASSLPQGANQPQHF.

The rearrangement joins TRBV20-1 to TRBJ1-2; D unclear. V was pared by 5 bases and J by 6 bases, with 7 bases between. From germline, CDR1 is DFQATT and CDR2 SNEGSKA (reference sequence). This CDR3 has 10 residues. DNA for the CDR3: TGCAGTGCTTCAAGCAATGGCTACACCTTC. This codes for CSASSNGYTF.

The table lists this clone with a count of one. V gene TRBV5-8 combines with J gene TRBJ1-5; perhaps TRBD1 as D (5 bases). The CDR3 has 15 residues. Germline assignment: CDR1 SGHTS and CDR2 YDEGEE. V was trimmed by 1 base and J by 6 bases, leaving 14 bases between them. The CDR3 loop is CASSLYWQGGQPQHF. DNA of the CDR3: TGTGCCAGCAGCTTGTATTGGCAGGGAGGTCAGCCCCAGCATTTT.

The chain has TRBV7-6 and TRBJ2-2; tentative D call: TRBD2 (5 bases). V lost 1 base, J lost 1 base, and 13 bases lay in between. Germline-derived CDR1 and CDR2 are SGHVS and FNYEAQ. The CDR3 runs 17 residues. CDR3 residues: CASSLEVGALNTGELFF. The CDR3, as DNA: TGTGCCAGCAGCTTAGAGGTGGGAGCCCTGAACACCGGGGAGCTGTTTTTT.

This rearrangement joins TRBV3-1 (or the pseudogene TRBV3-2) to TRBJ2-3; 10 positions match TRBD1. The J segment lost 4 bases and the V segment lost 0 bases, leaving 10 bases of the junction unmatched. In germline, CDR1 is LGHDT, CDR2 YNNKEL (reference sequence). The CDR3 extends over 18 amino acids. The CDR3 sequence is CASSQELGTTGGSDTQYF. The CDR3 DNA follows: TGTGCCAGCAGCCAAGAATTAGGGACGACAGGGGGCTCAGATACGCAGTATTTT.

This rearrangement joins TRBV6-5 to TRBJ1-5; 8 bases align to TRBD1. CDR1 and CDR2 (germline): MNHEY, SVGAGI. The junction had 5 bases not matched to a gene; V was cut back by 7 bases and J by 6 bases. The CDR3 is 13 amino acids. The CDR3 nucleotides are TGTGCCAGCACCCCCACAGGGGGTCAGCCCCAGCATTTT. It translates to CASTPTGGQPQHF.

This chain connects TRBV24-1 to TRBJ2-3, with 10 bases fitting TRBD2. The CDR3 is made up of 15 amino acids. CDR1 and CDR2 from the germline V gene are KGHDR and SFDVKD. The V and J ends lost 7 bases and 2 bases, in that order; junction bases with no gene match: 5. The CDR3 is CATSRTSGNTDTQYF. The CDR3 bases are TGTGCCACCAGCAGGACTAGCGGAAACACAGATACGCAGTATTTT.

The chain employs TRBV7-3 and TRBJ2-5; tentative D call: TRBD2 (6 bases). The germline CDR1 and CDR2 sequences are SGHTA and FQGTGA. V lost 2 bases, J lost 4 bases, and 11 bases lay in between. The CDR3 extends over 14 amino acids. CDR3 nucleotide sequence: TGTGCCAGCAGCTTAGGAGCCGGGGGAGAGACCCAGTACTTC. Translating gives CASSLGAGGETQYF. The full variable domain, completed using reference TRBV7-3 and TRBJ2-5, is GAGVSQTPSNKVTEKGKYVELRCDPISGHTALYWYRQSLGQGPEFLIYFQGTGAADDSGLPNDRFFAVRPEGSVSTLKIQRTERGDSAVYLCASSLGAGGETQYFGPGTRLLVL.